One and the same sample provided the 29 T cell receptor beta chains below, sequenced in a study of Graves' ophthalmopathy and Graves' hyperthyroidism. Researchers took RNA transcripts and amplified TCR beta CDR3 regions from them. Investigators did first-round RT-PCR with HTBI primers, then second-round multiplex PCR. TCRdb re-derived calls from the multiplex PCR reads in MiXCR, one entry per CDR3 protein. Of roughly 1.1 million distinct CDR3 sequences in the sample, 36% are singletons; the top ten hold approximately 10%. Material: peripheral blood or thyroid tissue (not recorded which). These TCRs come from an adult man with Graves' hyperthyroidism.

This clonotype was recorded many times. The rearrangement uses TRBV9 and TRBJ1-1; D unresolved. The V gene's germline CDR1 is SGDLS and CDR2 YYNGEE. V dropped 0 bases and J dropped 7 bases, with 10 bases sitting between them. This CDR3 spans 13 amino acids. The CDR3 DNA reads as TGTGCCAGCAGCGTAGGCAGGTATGGTGAAGCTTTCTTT. Its translation is CASSVGRYGEAFF. Full variable domain (remainder filled in from reference TRBV9 and TRBJ1-1): DSGVTQTPKHLITATGQRVTLRCSPRSGDLSVYWYQQSLDQGLQFLIQYYNGEERAKGNILERFSAQQFPDLHSELNLSSLELGDSALYFCASSVGRYGEAFFGQGTRLTVV.

This chain links TRBV7-9 with TRBJ2-7; 14 nucleotides match TRBD2. The CDR3 has 17 amino acids. The V gene's germline CDR1 is SEHNR and CDR2 FQNEAQ (reference sequence). Germline trimming cut 4 bases from V and 4 bases from J; bases unmatched to any gene: 9. CDR3 protein: CASSSTGTSGSHYEQYF. The CDR3 coding sequence is TGTGCCAGCAGCTCGACCGGGACTAGCGGGAGCCATTACGAGCAGTACTTC.

In its sample, this clonotype was seen many times. The J gene is TRBJ2-7, the V gene TRBV20-1; 12 positions agree with TRBD2. The CDR3 consists of 17 residues. Germline CDR1 DFQATT, CDR2 SNEGSKA (reference sequence). The V gene end was trimmed by 3 bases and the J gene end by 2 bases; junction bases not matched to a gene: 11. The CDR3, as DNA: TGCAGTGCTAGTTCCCCCCTAGCGGGAGGGCAAGCCTACGAGCAGTACTTC. It codes for CSASSPLAGGQAYEQYF.

This clonotype was recorded many times. The V and J genes are TRBV19 and TRBJ1-2; TRBD1 matches 9 bases. Germline V gene data show CDR1 as LNHDA and CDR2 as SQIVND (reference sequence). V lost 6 bases, J lost 2 bases, and 13 bases stayed unmatched. This CDR3 contains 17 residues. This chain's CDR3 is CASSSTSQGAANYGYTF. In DNA form, the CDR3 reads TGTGCCAGTAGCTCTACTTCACAGGGGGCGGCAAACTATGGCTACACCTTC.

As for this clonotype: This could be a read error, since a much larger clone is one nucleotide away. V usage is TRBV7-9 and J usage is TRBJ1-6; no firm D call. In germline, CDR1 is SEHNR, CDR2 FQNEAQ (reference sequence). The CDR3 consists of 16 residues. CDR3 nucleotides: TGTGCCAGCGGCTTCCTACCGAGCTCCTATAATTCACCCCTCCACTTT. Translating it yields CASGFLPSSYNSPLHF.

The sample holds many counts of this clonotype. The V call is TRBV7-9, the J call TRBJ1-3; no reliable D call. The CDR3 runs 15 residues. V was clipped by 5 bases and J by 0 bases, with 11 bases between them. Germline V gene data show CDR1 as SEHNR and CDR2 as FQNEAQ (reference sequence). Here the CDR3 DNA reads TGTGCCAGCAGCAATTCGCGTAACTCTGGAAACACCATATATTTT. The encoded protein is CASSNSRNSGNTIYF.

Comment on this clonotype: Sequence at one end of the junction differs from germline and may be a read error. V is TRBV4-2 and J is TRBJ2-7, with a tentative D call TRBD2 (5 bases). Germline CDR1 LGHNA, CDR2 YNFKEQ. The CDR3 contains 11 residues. CDR3 sequence (DNA): TGTGCCAGCAGCCAGGGGTGGGAGCGGTACTTC. It encodes CASSQGWERYF.

With regard to this clonotype: A much larger clone lies one base from this, so it may be a read error. The chain has TRBV7-2 and TRBJ1-1, with D tentatively TRBD1 (5 bases). The length of the CDR3 is 12 residues. Trimming stripped 7 bases from V and 4 bases from J, with 10 bases between. The germline gives CDR1 SGHTA, CDR2 FQGNSA. The CDR3 DNA reads as TGTACCAGCATTTTGACAGTCACTGAAGCTTTCTTT. Residues: CTSILTVTEAFF.

The chain combines TRBV7-8 with TRBJ2-5, with a possible D match to TRBD1 (6 bases). Trimming removed 1 base from V and 7 bases from J, with 13 bases in between. The CDR3 runs to 14 residues. Per germline, CDR1 SGHVS and CDR2 FQNEAQ. The DNA of the CDR3 is TGTGCCAGCAGCTTAGGGACAGAACTAGGGACCCAGTACTTC. Residues: CASSLGTELGTQYF. The entire variable domain, with the rest obtained from reference TRBV7-8 and TRBJ2-5, is as follows: GAGVSQSPRYKVAKRGQDVALRCDPISGHVSLFWYQQALGQGPEFLTYFQNEAQLDKSGLPSDRFFAERPEGSVSTLKIQRTQQEDSAVYLCASSLGTELGTQYFGPGTRLLVL.

This clonotype was counted at least ten times. The chain is built from TRBV20-1 and TRBJ1-6, with D possibly TRBD1 on 5 matching bases. Trimming removed 7 bases at V and 2 bases at J, with 15 bases between. Germline values: CDR1 DFQATT, CDR2 SNEGSKA (reference sequence). The CDR3 sequence is 15 residues long. The CDR3 DNA is TGCAGTGGGAGGAAACAGGCAACCTATAATTCACCCCTCCACTTT. Translating gives CSGRKQATYNSPLHF.

In its sample, this clonotype was seen many times. This rearrangement joins TRBV11-2 to TRBJ2-6; possible D gene TRBD2, 5 bases. With 5 bases removed from V and 1 base from J, the gap between germline ends came to 12 bases. Germline V gene data show CDR1 as SGHAT and CDR2 as FQNNGV. The CDR3 runs to 16 residues. For the CDR3, the DNA is TGTGCCAGCAGCGCTAACCGGGGTTCTGGGGCCAACGTCCTGACTTTC. Translation: CASSANRGSGANVLTF.

In this sample, this clonotype turned up a few times. The V and J genes are TRBV6-5 and TRBJ1-1; no reliable D call. Germline CDR1 is MNHEY and CDR2 is SVGAGI. There are 13 residues in the CDR3. The V end was cut by 6 bases, the J end by 2 bases, with 10 bases between. CDR3 nucleotides: TGTGCCAGCAGACCCCTATATAACACTGAAGCTTTCTTT. Protein sequence: CASRPLYNTEAFF.

The sample holds a few counts of this clonotype. J is TRBJ2-2 and V is TRBV20-1; TRBD1 aligns across 7 bases. Unmatched junction bases numbered 10, after V lost 2 bases and J lost 4 bases. The germline V gene has CDR1 DFQATT and CDR2 SNEGSKA (reference sequence). This CDR3 is 16 amino acids long. The CDR3 spells CSARSPGQSFTGELFF. In nucleotides, the CDR3 is TGCAGTGCTAGAAGCCCGGGACAGAGCTTCACCGGGGAGCTGTTTTTT.

Turning to this clonotype: It is unclear where the CDR3 begins or ends on the DNA, so no DNA is shown, and the CDR3 is as TCRdb lists it. This rearrangement joins TRBV7-9 to TRBJ2-7; TRBD1, the table's D call, was not compared with the DNA. Germline lookup yields CDR1 SEHNR and CDR2 FQNEAQ (reference sequence). The length of the CDR3 is 20 amino acids, counting both ends. The CDR3 protein is CASSIYLCSVEEGQSYEQYF.

This sequence joins TRBV7-2 and TRBJ1-5, with 7 bases aligning to TRBD1. Germline CDR1 SGHTA, CDR2 FQGNSA. This CDR3 has 15 amino acids. The junction had 7 bases not matched to a gene; V was cut back by 2 bases and J by 6 bases. CDR3 bases: TGTGCCAGCAGCTTACAGGGGGGTTTGACTCAGCCCCAGCATTTT. Translating it yields CASSLQGGLTQPQHF. Full variable domain (rest looked up from reference TRBV7-2 and TRBJ1-5): GAGVSQSPSNKVTEKGKDVELRCDPISGHTALYWYRQSLGQGLEFLIYFQGNSAPDKSGLPSDRFSAERTGGSVSTLTIQRTQQEDSAVYLCASSLQGGLTQPQHFGDGTRLSIL.

About this clonotype itself: The conserved phenylalanine or tryptophan normally closing the CDR3 is absent here, so this likely arose from a read error. Because the CDR3's place on the DNA is in doubt, the DNA is left out and the CDR3 is given as listed by TCRdb. The rearrangement uses TRBV15 and TRBJ2-6. The CDR3 length equals 17 residues, ends included. CDR1 and CDR2 (germline): LNHNV, YYDKDF (reference sequence). The CDR3 sequence is CATSRGRSNSGANVLTV.

This clonotype was seen more than once but under ten times. The V and J genes are TRBV20-1 and TRBJ2-2; the D gene is possibly TRBD1 (6 bases). Germline V gene sequence: CDR1 DFQATT, CDR2 SNEGSKA (reference sequence). This CDR3 is built from 14 residues. Trimming pared 7 bases from V and 1 base from J, leaving 13 bases between. The CDR3 nucleotides are TGCAGTGGAATAAAGACAGGGAACACCGGGGAGCTGTTTTTT. It translates to CSGIKTGNTGELFF.

Comments on this clonotype: Being one base from a much bigger clone, this may be a read error. The chain has TRBV7-3 and TRBJ1-5, with a tentative D call TRBD1 (5 bases). This CDR3 spans 15 amino acids. Germline V CDR1 and CDR2: SGHTA, FQGTGA. CDR3 sequence reads: CASRQGYGDGQPRHF. The CDR3 region has the DNA TGTGCCAGCAGGCAGGGCTACGGGGACGGTCAGCCCCGGCATTTT.

This clonotype was recorded once. This chain joins TRBV7-9 and TRBJ1-1, with D possibly being TRBD1 (5 bases). With 5 bases removed from V and 0 bases from J, the gap between germline ends came to 13 bases. There are 15 residues in the CDR3. Germline CDR1 SEHNR, CDR2 FQNEAQ (reference sequence). CDR3 residues: CASSLGYRMNTEAFF. CDR3 DNA sequence: TGTGCCAGCAGCCTCGGGTACAGGATGAACACTGAAGCTTTCTTT.

This clonotype showed up many times. The V call is TRBV4-1, the J call TRBJ2-5, with a weak D call TRBD2 (6 bases). V was shortened by 0 bases and J by 2 bases, with 10 bases between the two germline ends. The CDR3 is 15 residues long. Germline CDR1 MGHRA, CDR2 YSYEKL. CDR3 nucleotide sequence: TGCGCCAGCAGCCAAGAGACTAGTTCTCAAGAGACCCAGTACTTC. Amino acids: CASSQETSSQETQYF.

The genes are TRBV28 and TRBJ2-7; D gene ambiguous. Germline lookup yields CDR1 MDHEN and CDR2 SYDVKM. The CDR3 sequence is 12 residues long. Trimming shortened V by 5 bases and J by 4 bases, and 9 bases separated the two germline ends. For the CDR3, the DNA is TGTGCCAGCAGTAAGTACGGTTACGAGCAGTACTTC. It yields the protein CASSKYGYEQYF. The full variable domain, completed using reference TRBV28 and TRBJ2-7, is DVKVTQSSRYLVKRTGEKVFLECVQDMDHENMFWYRQDPGLGLRLIYFSYDVKMKEKGDIPEGYSVSREKKERFSLILESASTNQTSMYLCASSKYGYEQYFGPGTRLTVT.

This clonotype was recorded at least ten times. CDR3 region: CASSPRRREQYF. CDR3 DNA sequence: TGTGCCAGCAGCCCCCGCCGAAGGGAGCAGTACTTC. The V gene is TRBV6-5, the J gene TRBJ2-7, with no clear D. The CDR3 is made up of 12 amino acids. Trimming removed 6 bases from V and 7 bases from J, with 13 bases in between. Germline V lookup: CDR1 MNHEY, CDR2 SVGAGI.

The CDR3 region is CAISDEDRTRSHSNQPQHF. The CDR3 DNA is TGTGCCATCAGTGATGAAGACAGGACAAGATCCCATAGCAATCAGCCCCAGCATTTT. The V call is TRBV10-3, the J call TRBJ1-5, with D possibly TRBD1 on 6 matching bases. The germline V and J ends were trimmed by 3 bases and 0 bases, with 21 bases remaining between them. From germline, CDR1 is ENHRY and CDR2 SYGVKD. This CDR3 has 19 residues.

This clonotype showed up many times. This chain connects TRBV29-1 to TRBJ2-5, with 16 bases identical to TRBD2. The CDR3 runs to 16 residues. CDR1 SQVTM and CDR2 ANQGSEA come from the germline V gene. J was trimmed by 4 bases and V by 4 bases; bases with no gene match: 6. CDR3 residues: CSVAGTSGGGVETQYF. Written as DNA, the CDR3 is TGCAGCGTTGCCGGGACTAGCGGGGGGGGAGTAGAGACCCAGTACTTC.

The rearrangement uses TRBV29-1 and TRBJ1-4; 11 positions match TRBD1. The CDR3 contains 12 residues. CDR1 is SQVTM and CDR2 is ANQGSEA in the germline V gene. The CDR3 spells CRVGQGGEKLFF. The CDR3 DNA is TGCAGAGTGGGACAGGGGGGTGAAAAACTGTTTTTT.

This clonotype was seen many times. The chain links TRBV29-1 to TRBJ1-4; D possibly corresponds to TRBD1 (5 bases). This CDR3 contains 12 residues. The V end was cut by 0 bases, the J end by 10 bases, with 9 bases between. Germline CDR1 reads SQVTM; CDR2 reads ANQGSEA. Written as DNA, the CDR3 is TGCAGCGTTGAAGAATCGAGGGGAAAACTGTTTTTT. Translated: CSVEESRGKLFF.

This sequence joins TRBV6-6 and TRBJ1-2; a weak D match, TRBD1 (5 bases). This CDR3 region has 12 residues. Germline V gene data show CDR1 as MNHNY and CDR2 as SVGAGI (reference sequence). V was shortened by 8 bases and J by 8 bases, with 15 bases between the two germline ends. The CDR3 coding sequence is TGTGCCAGCCCCAGGGTTCGGGGAGGCTACACCTTC. It is translated as CASPRVRGGYTF.

Many counts were recorded for this clonotype. The chain employs TRBV20-1 and TRBJ2-2; D may correspond to TRBD1 or TRBD2 (5 bases each). The CDR3 contains 13 residues. V was trimmed by 7 bases and J by 2 bases, leaving 11 bases between them. Germline V gene data show CDR1 as DFQATT and CDR2 as SNEGSKA (reference sequence). The CDR3 region has the DNA TGCAGTGTTTGGGACCAAAACACCGGGGAGCTGTTTTTT. Translated, it gives CSVWDQNTGELFF.

J is TRBJ2-7 and V is TRBV12-3 or TRBV12-4; 11 bases line up with TRBD2. The V and J ends lost 2 bases and 5 bases, in that order; junction bases with no gene match: 11. The CDR3 is 17 residues long. CDR3 region: CASSLPLAGGVYDEQYF. The DNA of the CDR3 is TGTGCCAGCAGTTTACCGCTAGCGGGAGGTGTGTACGACGAGCAGTACTTC.